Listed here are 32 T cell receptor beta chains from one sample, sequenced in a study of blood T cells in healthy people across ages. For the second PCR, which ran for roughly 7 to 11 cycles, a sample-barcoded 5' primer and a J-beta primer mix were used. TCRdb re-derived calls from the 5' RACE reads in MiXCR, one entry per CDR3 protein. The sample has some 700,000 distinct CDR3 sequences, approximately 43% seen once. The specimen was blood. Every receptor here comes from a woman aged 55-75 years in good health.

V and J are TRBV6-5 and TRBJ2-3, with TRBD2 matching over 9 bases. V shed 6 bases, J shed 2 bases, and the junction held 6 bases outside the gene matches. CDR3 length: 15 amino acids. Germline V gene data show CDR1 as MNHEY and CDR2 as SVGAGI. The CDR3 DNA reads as TGTGCCAGCAGGCTGGGACTAGCCACCACAGATACGCAGTATTTT. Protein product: CASRLGLATTDTQYF.

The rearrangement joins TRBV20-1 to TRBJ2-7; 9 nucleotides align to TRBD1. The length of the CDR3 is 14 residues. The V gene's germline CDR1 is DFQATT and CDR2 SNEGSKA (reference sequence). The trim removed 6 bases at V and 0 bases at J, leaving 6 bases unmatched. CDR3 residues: CSAAGQGNSYEQYF. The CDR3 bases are TGCAGTGCCGCGGGACAGGGAAACTCCTACGAGCAGTACTTC.

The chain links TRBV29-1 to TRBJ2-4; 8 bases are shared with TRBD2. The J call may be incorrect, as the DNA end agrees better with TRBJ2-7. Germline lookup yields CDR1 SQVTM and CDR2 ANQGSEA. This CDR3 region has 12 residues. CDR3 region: CNVTGGAYEQYF. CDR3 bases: TGCAACGTGACGGGGGGGGCCTACGAGCAGTACTTC.

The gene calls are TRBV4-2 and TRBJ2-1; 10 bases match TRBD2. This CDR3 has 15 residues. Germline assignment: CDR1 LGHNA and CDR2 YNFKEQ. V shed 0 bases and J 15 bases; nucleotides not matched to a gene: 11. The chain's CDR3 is CASSQDGTSGKGAFF. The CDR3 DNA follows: TGTGCCAGCAGCCAAGATGGTACTAGCGGGAAGGGAGCGTTCTTC.

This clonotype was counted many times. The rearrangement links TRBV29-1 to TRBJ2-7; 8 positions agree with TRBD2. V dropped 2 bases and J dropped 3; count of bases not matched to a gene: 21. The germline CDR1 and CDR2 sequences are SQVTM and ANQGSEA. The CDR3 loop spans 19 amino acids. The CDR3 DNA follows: TGCAGCGTTGAACCGCGGTTTGGGGTGGGGAGCGGGAGAATCTACGAGCAGTACTTC. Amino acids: CSVEPRFGVGSGRIYEQYF.

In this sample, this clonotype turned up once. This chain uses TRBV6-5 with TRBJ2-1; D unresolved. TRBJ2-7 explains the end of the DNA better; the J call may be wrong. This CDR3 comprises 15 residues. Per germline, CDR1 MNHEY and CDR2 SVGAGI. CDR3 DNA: TGTGCCAGCAGACCCGTGGTAGCCTCCTACAATGAGCAGTACTTC. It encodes CASRPVVASYNEQYF.

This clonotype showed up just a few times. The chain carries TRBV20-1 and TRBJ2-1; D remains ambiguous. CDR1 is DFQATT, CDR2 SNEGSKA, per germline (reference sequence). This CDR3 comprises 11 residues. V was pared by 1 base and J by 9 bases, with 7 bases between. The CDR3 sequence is CSARGVFEQFF. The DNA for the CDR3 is TGCAGTGCTAGAGGGGTGTTTGAGCAGTTCTTC.

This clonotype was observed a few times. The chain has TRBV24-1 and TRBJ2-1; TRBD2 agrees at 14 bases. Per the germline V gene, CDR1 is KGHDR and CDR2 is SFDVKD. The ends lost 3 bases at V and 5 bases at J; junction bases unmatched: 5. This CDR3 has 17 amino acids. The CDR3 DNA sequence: TGTGCCACCAGTGATCATAGACTAGCGGGAGGGCACAATGAGCAGTTCTTC. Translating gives CATSDHRLAGGHNEQFF.

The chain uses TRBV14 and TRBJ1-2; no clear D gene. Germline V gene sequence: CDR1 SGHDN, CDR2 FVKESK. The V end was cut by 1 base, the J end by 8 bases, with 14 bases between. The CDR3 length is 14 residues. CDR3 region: CASSQGVGPGGYTF. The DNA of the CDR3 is TGTGCCAGCAGCCAAGGTGTCGGACCGGGGGGCTACACCTTC.

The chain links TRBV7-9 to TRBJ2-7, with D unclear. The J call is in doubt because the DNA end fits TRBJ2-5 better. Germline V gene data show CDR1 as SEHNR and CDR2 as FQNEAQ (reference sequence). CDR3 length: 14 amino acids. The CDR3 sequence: CASSPPGIRETQYF. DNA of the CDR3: TGTGCCAGCAGCCCCCCAGGAATTAGGGAGACCCAGTACTTC.

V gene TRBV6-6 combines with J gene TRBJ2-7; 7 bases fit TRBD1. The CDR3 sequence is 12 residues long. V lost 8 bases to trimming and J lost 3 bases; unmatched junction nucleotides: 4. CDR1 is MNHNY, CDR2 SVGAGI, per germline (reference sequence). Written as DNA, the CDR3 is TGTGCCAGCTCGGGACAGATCTACGAGCAGTACTTC. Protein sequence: CASSGQIYEQYF.

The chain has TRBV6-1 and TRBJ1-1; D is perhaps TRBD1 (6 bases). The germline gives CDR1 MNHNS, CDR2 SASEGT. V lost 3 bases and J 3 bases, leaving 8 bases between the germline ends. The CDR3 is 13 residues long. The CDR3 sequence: CASSEKGDTEAFF. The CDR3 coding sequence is TGTGCCAGCAGTGAGAAGGGGGACACTGAAGCTTTCTTT.

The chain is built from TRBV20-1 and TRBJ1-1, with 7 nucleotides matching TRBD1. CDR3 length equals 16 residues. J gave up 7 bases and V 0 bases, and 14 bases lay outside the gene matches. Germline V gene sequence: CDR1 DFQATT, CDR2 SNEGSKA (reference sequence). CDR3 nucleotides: TGCAGTGCTAGAGATCAAGGTTCGGGACAGAGCTATGAAGCTTTCTTT. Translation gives CSARDQGSGQSYEAFF.

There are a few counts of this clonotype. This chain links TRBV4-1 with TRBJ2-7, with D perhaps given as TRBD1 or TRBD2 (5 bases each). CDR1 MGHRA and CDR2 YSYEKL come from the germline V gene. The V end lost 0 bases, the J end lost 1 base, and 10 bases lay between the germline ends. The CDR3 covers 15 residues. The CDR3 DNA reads TGCGCCAGCAGCCAAGACGGGACGCCATCCTACGAGCAGTACTTC. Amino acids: CASSQDGTPSYEQYF.

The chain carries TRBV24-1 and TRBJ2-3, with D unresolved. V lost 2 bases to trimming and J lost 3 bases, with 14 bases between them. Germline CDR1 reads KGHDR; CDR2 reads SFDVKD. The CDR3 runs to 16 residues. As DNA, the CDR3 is TGTGCCACCAGTGATTCCAGACCGTTTTCGACAGATACGCAGTATTTT. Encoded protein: CATSDSRPFSTDTQYF.

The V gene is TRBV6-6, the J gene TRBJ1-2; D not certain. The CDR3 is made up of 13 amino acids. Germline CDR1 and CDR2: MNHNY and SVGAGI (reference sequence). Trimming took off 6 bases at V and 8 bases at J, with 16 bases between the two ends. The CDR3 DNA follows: TGTGCCAGCAGCCCCGGACGAGGCCCCGGCTACACCTTC. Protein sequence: CASSPGRGPGYTF.

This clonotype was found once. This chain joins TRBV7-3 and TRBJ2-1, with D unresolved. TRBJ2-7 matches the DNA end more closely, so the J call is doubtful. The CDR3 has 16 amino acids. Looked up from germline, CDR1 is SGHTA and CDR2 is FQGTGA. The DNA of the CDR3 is TGTGCCAGCAGCTTCACGTCGGACGGTATCTACAATGAGCAGTACTTC. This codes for CASSFTSDGIYNEQYF.

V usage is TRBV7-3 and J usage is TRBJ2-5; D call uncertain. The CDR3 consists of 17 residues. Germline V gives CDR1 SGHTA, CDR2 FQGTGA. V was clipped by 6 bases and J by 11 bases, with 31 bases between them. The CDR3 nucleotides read TGTGCCAGCAGTCCGTTGGGCGCTCGAGGATCCTACAATGAGCAGTACTTC. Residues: CASSPLGARGSYNEQYF. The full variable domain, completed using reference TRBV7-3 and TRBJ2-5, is GAGVSQTPSNKVTEKGKYVELRCDPISGHTALYWYRQSLGQGPEFLIYFQGTGAADDSGLPNDRFFAVRPEGSVSTLKIQRTERGDSAVYLCASSPLGARGSYNEQYFGPGTRLLVL.

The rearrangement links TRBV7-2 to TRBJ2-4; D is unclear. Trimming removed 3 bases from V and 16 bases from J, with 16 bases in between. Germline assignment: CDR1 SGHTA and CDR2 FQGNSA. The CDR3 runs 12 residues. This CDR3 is CASSLGPRVFYF. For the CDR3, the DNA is TGTGCCAGCAGCTTGGGCCCTCGGGTGTTTTACTTC.

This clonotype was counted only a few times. Here the CDR3 reads CAWNMPGLAEETQYF. The CDR3 nucleotides read TGTGCCTGGAATATGCCGGGACTAGCGGAAGAGACCCAGTACTTC. The chain links TRBV30 to TRBJ2-5; 11 positions agree with TRBD2. V shed 4 bases, J shed 3 bases, and the junction held 7 bases outside the gene matches. This CDR3 region has 15 residues. The germline V gene has CDR1 GTSNPN and CDR2 SVGIG (reference sequence).

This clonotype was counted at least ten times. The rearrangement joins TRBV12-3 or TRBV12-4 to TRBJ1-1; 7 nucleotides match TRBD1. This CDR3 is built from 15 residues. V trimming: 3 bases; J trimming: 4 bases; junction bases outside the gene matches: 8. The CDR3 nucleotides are TGTGCCAGCAGTTTCGGGGAAGGGGGCCTCACTGAAGCTTTCTTT. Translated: CASSFGEGGLTEAFF.

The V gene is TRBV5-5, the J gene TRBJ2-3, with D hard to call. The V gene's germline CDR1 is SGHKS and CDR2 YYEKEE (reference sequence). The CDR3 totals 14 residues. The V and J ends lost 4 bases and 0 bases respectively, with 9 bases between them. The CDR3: CASSVTPSTDTQYF. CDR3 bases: TGTGCCAGCAGCGTAACCCCTAGCACAGATACGCAGTATTTT.

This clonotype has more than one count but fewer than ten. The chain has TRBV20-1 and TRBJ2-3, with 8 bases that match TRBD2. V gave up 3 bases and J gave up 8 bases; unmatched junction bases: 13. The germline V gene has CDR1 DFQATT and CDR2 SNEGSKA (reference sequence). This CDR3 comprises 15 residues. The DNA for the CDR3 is TGCAGTGCTAGGAGGACCGGGACTAGTTTGGGTACGCAGTATTTT. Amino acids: CSARRTGTSLGTQYF.

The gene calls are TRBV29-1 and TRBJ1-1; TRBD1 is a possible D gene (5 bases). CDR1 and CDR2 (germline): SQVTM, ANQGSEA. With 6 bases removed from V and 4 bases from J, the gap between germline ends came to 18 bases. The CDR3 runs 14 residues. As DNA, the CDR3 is TGCAGCGTCGGGGCGCCCGGGGTCGGCACTGAAGCTTTCTTT. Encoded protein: CSVGAPGVGTEAFF.

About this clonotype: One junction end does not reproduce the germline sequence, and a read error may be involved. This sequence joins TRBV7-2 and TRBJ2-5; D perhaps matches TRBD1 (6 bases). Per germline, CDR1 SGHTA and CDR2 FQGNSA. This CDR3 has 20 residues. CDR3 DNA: TGTGCCAACAGCCTACGACCCACACAGGGCACGACACACTCAGAAGAGACCCAGTACTTC. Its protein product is CANSLRPTQGTTHSEETQYF.

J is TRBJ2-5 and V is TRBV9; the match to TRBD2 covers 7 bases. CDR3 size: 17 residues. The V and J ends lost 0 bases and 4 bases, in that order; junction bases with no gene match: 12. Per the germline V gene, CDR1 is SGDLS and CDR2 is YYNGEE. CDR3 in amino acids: CASSVEGGRGWVETQYF. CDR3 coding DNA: TGTGCCAGCAGCGTAGAGGGCGGGAGAGGTTGGGTAGAGACCCAGTACTTC.

The CDR3 DNA is TGTGCCAGCAGCTTATCGCGCGGCGGCACCTACAATGAGCAGTTCTTC. This translates into CASSLSRGGTYNEQFF. The chain recombines TRBV7-3 with TRBJ2-1; D not certain. The CDR3 sequence is 16 residues long. Germline V lookup: CDR1 SGHTA, CDR2 FQGTGA. V was shortened by 2 bases and J by 2 bases, with 13 bases between the two germline ends.

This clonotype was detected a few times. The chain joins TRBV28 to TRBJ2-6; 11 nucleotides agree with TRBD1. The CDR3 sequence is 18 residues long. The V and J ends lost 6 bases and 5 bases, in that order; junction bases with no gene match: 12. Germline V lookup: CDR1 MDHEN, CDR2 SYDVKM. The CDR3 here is CASRPTLGQGDRANVLTF. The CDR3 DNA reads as TGTGCCAGCAGACCAACCCTGGGACAGGGGGACCGGGCCAACGTCCTGACTTTC. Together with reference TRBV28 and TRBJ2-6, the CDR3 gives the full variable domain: DVKVTQSSRYLVKRTGEKVFLECVQDMDHENMFWYRQDPGLGLRLIYFSYDVKMKEKGDIPEGYSVSREKKERFSLILESASTNQTSMYLCASRPTLGQGDRANVLTFGAGSRLTVL.

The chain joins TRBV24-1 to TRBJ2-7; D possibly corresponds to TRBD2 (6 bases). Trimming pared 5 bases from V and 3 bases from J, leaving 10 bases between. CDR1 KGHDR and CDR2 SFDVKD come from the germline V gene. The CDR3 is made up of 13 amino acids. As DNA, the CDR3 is TGTGCCACCAGTGCACGGCGGGGCTACGAGCAGTACTTC. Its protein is CATSARRGYEQYF.

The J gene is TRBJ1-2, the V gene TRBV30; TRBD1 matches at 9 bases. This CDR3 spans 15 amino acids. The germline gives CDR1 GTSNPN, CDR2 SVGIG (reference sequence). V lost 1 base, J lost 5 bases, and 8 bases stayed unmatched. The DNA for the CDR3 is TGTGCCTGGAGTGGACAGGGGGGTCTTTGGTATGGCTACACCTTC. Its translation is CAWSGQGGLWYGYTF.

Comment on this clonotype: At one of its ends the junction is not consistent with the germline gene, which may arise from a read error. CDR3 protein: CASSAQEGANEKPFF. The CDR3 coding sequence is TGCGCCAGCAGCGCCCAAGAGGGTGCTAATGAAAAACCGTTTTTT. This chain joins TRBV4-3 and TRBJ1-4, with D uncertain. Germline V gene lookup returns CDR1 LGHNA and CDR2 YSLEER. The CDR3 extends over 15 amino acids.

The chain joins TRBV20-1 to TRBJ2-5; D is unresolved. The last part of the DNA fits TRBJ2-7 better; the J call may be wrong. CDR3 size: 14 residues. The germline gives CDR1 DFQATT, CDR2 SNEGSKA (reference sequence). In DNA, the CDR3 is TGCAGTGCACTACCCCCAGTCGCGATCCACGAGCAGTACTTC. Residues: CSALPPVAIHEQYF.